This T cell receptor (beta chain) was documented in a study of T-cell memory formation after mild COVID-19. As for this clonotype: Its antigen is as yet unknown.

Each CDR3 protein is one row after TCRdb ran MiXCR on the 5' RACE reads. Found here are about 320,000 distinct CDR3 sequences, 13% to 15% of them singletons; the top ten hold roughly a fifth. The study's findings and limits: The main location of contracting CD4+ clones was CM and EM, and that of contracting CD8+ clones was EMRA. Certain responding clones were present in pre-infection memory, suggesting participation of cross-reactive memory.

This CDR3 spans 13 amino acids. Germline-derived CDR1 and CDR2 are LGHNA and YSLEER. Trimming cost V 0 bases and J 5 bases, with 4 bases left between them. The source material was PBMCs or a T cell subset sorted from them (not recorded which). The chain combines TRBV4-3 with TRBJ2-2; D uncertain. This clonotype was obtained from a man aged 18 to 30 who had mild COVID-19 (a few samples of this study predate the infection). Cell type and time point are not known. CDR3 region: CASSQELTGELFF. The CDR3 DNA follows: TGCGCCAGCAGCCAAGAGCTGACCGGGGAGCTGTTTTTT.